Below, 16 T cell receptor beta chains from the same sample are listed, as sequenced in a study of T cells in women clearing cervical HPV infection (dated by TCRdb to the late 2010s). The protocol used for the library was the immunoSEQ multiplex PCR assay. Imported from immuneACCESS, the table was reduced by TCRdb to in-frame sequences with V and J called. These copies leave out some clones; in studies compared against another copy, an unresolved V gene accounts for under half, and the cause of the remainder is not known. The sample table records tens of thousands of clones. The ten largest clonotypes hold 1.2% of the sample. The sequenced sample was blood buffy coat. These receptors originate from a woman aged 18 to 75 with a cervical HPV16 infection that either progressed to CIN3+ or cleared (not recorded which).

To note about this clone: The read ends 3 residues shy of where the CDR3 ends; the end is completed using the germline J gene. The chain links TRBV28 to TRBJ2-1; no firm D call. The CDR3 has 12 amino acids. CDR1 is MDHEN, CDR2 SYDVKM, per germline. V lost 6 bases and J 7 bases, leaving 10 bases between the germline ends. The CDR3 sequence: CASSLGSNEQFF. The CDR3 bases that were read are TGTGCCAGCAGCCTAGGTTCTAATGAG.

Concerning this clone: Read data end 3 residues before the CDR3 end; the end is taken from the germline J gene. The chain has TRBV20-1 and TRBJ2-7; D unresolved. This CDR3 contains 11 residues. Trimming took off 3 bases at V and 2 bases at J, with 5 bases between the two ends. Per germline, CDR1 DFQATT and CDR2 SNEGSKA (reference sequence). CDR3 sequence: CSARAPYEQYF. The sequenced part of the CDR3 DNA is TGCAGTGCTAGGGCTCCCTACGAG.

As concerns this clone: Read data end 3 residues before the CDR3 end; the end is taken from the germline J gene. V gene TRBV10-3 combines with J gene TRBJ1-1; D not resolved. This CDR3 spans 12 amino acids. The V end lost 4 bases, the J end lost 1 base, and 4 bases lay between the germline ends. From germline, CDR1 is ENHRY and CDR2 SYGVKD. The DNA read from the CDR3 is TGTGCCATCAGTGGACAGAACACTGAA. Its protein is CAISGQNTE. The whole CDR3 is CAISGQNTEAFF.

Concerning this clone: The read terminates 3 residues ahead of where the CDR3 ends, so the germline J gene completes it. This chain joins TRBV19 and TRBJ2-3; TRBD1 is a possible D gene (5 bases). This CDR3 comprises 13 residues. CDR1 and CDR2 (germline): LNHDA, SQIVND (reference sequence). The CDR3 is CASSRPGNQPQYF. The part of the CDR3 DNA that was read is TGTGCCAGTAGTAGACCAGGGAATCAGCCG.

Incomplete CDR3 DNA: TGTGCCTGGACTTTACAGGGATCTAATTCACCC. Translation: CAWTLQGSNSP. The full-length CDR3 reads as CAWTLQGSNSPLHF. The chain recombines TRBV30 with TRBJ1-6, with a weak D call TRBD1 (6 bases). Read coverage stops 3 residues before the CDR3 terminus; the germline J gene supplies the remainder. Germline V lookup: CDR1 GTSNPN, CDR2 SVGIG (reference sequence). V shed 4 bases and J shed 6 bases, with 13 bases lying between them. There are 14 residues in the CDR3.

Concerning this clone itself: The read ends 3 residues early relative to the CDR3; the germline J gene fills the gap. This rearrangement joins TRBV28 to TRBJ1-2; no clear D gene. The CDR3 totals 13 residues. Germline V gives CDR1 MDHEN, CDR2 SYDVKM. This CDR3 reads CASSLRPSLGYTF. The DNA read from the CDR3 is TGTGCCAGCAGTTTAAGGCCCTCGTTGGGC.

With regard to this clone: From the germline J gene comes the end of the CDR3, since the read stops 3 residues before it. The chain recombines TRBV19 with TRBJ1-2; 7 bases line up with TRBD1. Germline V gene sequence: CDR1 LNHDA, CDR2 SQIVND (reference sequence). The CDR3 spans 15 residues. The CDR3 sequence: CASSIRVDRPWGYTF. CDR3 DNA (partial): TGTGCCAGTAGTATCAGGGTGGACAGGCCGTGGGGC.

On this clone itself: The read ends 3 residues before the CDR3 terminus; that terminus is restored from the germline J gene. This chain joins TRBV18 and TRBJ2-3; possible D gene TRBD1, 5 bases. This CDR3 has 17 residues. Trimming cost V 0 bases and J 4 bases, with 17 bases left between them. CDR1 and CDR2 from the germline V gene are KGHSH and LQKENI. CDR3 amino acids: CASSPPYGRDPSDTQYF. The DNA read from the CDR3 is TGTGCCAGCTCACCACCGTACGGCAGGGATCCGTCAGATACG.

Remarks on this clone: The read ends 3 residues shy of where the CDR3 ends; the end is completed using the germline J gene. The rearrangement joins TRBV30 to TRBJ2-1; no definite D call. The V end was cut by 0 bases, the J end by 9 bases, with 12 bases between. The germline gives CDR1 GTSNPN, CDR2 SVGIG (reference sequence). This CDR3 region has 13 residues. CDR3 residues: CAWSVQRMSEQFF. CDR3 DNA (partial): TGTGCCTGGAGTGTACAACGCATGAGTGAG.

This CDR3 reads CSARDRGRTNEKLFF. The sequenced part of the CDR3 DNA is TGCAGTGCTAGGGACAGGGGGCGAACTAATGAAAAG. The genes are TRBV20-1 and TRBJ2-2; TRBD1 aligns across 11 bases. The missing CDR3 end, 3 residues past where the read stops, is filled in from the germline J gene. The CDR3 loop spans 15 amino acids. CDR1 DFQATT and CDR2 SNEGSKA come from the germline V gene (reference sequence).

Incomplete CDR3 DNA: TGTGCCAGCAGTGCGACAGGGGAATGGGGCAGACAGCCC. It codes for CASSATGEWGRQP. The entire CDR3 is CASSATGEWGRQPQHF. V gene TRBV6-2 or TRBV6-3 combines with J gene TRBJ1-5, with 8 nucleotides matching TRBD1. The sequence runs out 3 residues before the end of the CDR3; the remainder is reconstructed from the germline J gene. Germline V CDR1 and CDR2: MNHEY, SVGEGT. The CDR3 totals 16 residues. V was clipped by 5 bases and J by 7 bases; unmatched bases: 13.

Regarding this clone: From the germline J gene comes the end of the CDR3, since the read stops 3 residues before it. The chain recombines TRBV2 with TRBJ2-1, with a tentative D call TRBD1 (6 bases). Trimming left V 7 bases short and J 4 bases short, with 14 bases between. The germline V gene has CDR1 SNHLY and CDR2 FYNNEI. The CDR3 contains 14 residues. The CDR3 DNA, read in part, is TGTGCCAGCAAACCCAGGGGAGAGTACAATGAG. It specifies CASKPRGEYNE. The whole CDR3 sequence is CASKPRGEYNEQFF.

The sequenced part of the CDR3 DNA is TGTGCCAGCAGCTTGCTGGGAGGACTAGCGGGGGTTGTTGAG. This encodes CASSLLGGLAGVVE. The whole CDR3 reads CASSLLGGLAGVVEQFF. V and J are TRBV7-3 and TRBJ2-1, with 13 bases aligning to TRBD2. The read gets to within 3 residues of the CDR3 end, and the germline J gene fills in the rest. CDR1 SGHTA and CDR2 FQGTGA come from the germline V gene. V was clipped by 3 bases and J by 9 bases; unmatched bases: 11. The CDR3 contains 17 residues.

Worth noting for this clone: The CDR3 end is not reached by the read, which stops 3 residues before it; the germline J gene fills it in. The chain combines TRBV2 with TRBJ1-1; a possible D gene is TRBD1 (6 bases). CDR1 and CDR2 from the germline V gene are SNHLY and FYNNEI. This CDR3 comprises 12 residues. CDR3 amino acids: CASSLLQGRAFF. The sequenced part of the CDR3 DNA is TGTGCCAGCAGCCTACTACAGGGTCGG.

A word on this clone: The read ends 3 residues before the CDR3 terminus; that terminus is restored from the germline J gene. V is TRBV18 and J is TRBJ2-2; TRBD1 matches at 10 bases. The CDR3 spans 15 residues. The germline V gene encodes CDR1 KGHSH and CDR2 LQKENI. CDR3 DNA (partial): TGTGCCAGCTCACGTGCCGGGACAGGGGATGAAAAG. Its translation is CASSRAGTGDEK. The CDR3 in its entirety is CASSRAGTGDEKLFF.

As regards this clone: The missing CDR3 end, 3 residues past where the read stops, is filled in from the germline J gene. The rearrangement uses TRBV18 and TRBJ1-1; D is unresolved. The CDR3 is 13 residues long. V lost 0 bases to trimming and J lost 4 bases, with 6 bases between them. The germline gives CDR1 KGHSH, CDR2 LQKENI. The CDR3: CASSPPQSTEAFF. The CDR3 DNA, read in part, is TGTGCCAGCTCACCACCTCAGAGCACTGAA.